This TCR beta chain was identified during a study of T cell repertoires in cytomegalovirus infection. Looking at the study overall: An indication of both CMV infection and matching HLA type came from public TCR beta signatures.

In germline, CDR1 is SGHTA, CDR2 FQGNSA. Trimming shortened V by 1 base and J by 1 base, and 7 bases separated the two germline ends. This CDR3 has 15 residues. This clonotype has a count of ten or more. Its target is unknown. In TCRdb, the reads were re-called with MiXCR into one record per CDR3 protein. The sample records 200,000 to 300,000 distinct CDR3 sequences, approximately 6.7% being singletons. Study results and caveats: The cumulative frequency of public TCR beta families identified carriers of CMV plus the relevant HLA. It was HLA-C-restricted CMV-specific TCR beta clonotypes that dominated the response ex vivo.

The sequence was obtained from a human donor in good health (CMV status not recorded). Some clones in this sample may be carry-over from other donors' samples. The genes are TRBV7-2 and TRBJ2-2; D uncertain. The sample comprised PBMCs. CDR3 nucleotides: TGTGCCAGCAGCTTAGAGTCCATGAACACCGGGGAGCTGTTTTTT. Translating gives CASSLESMNTGELFF.